The rows below give T cell receptor beta chains drawn from one sample of a study of radiation and T cells in renal cell carcinoma. Assay used: immunoSEQ multiplex PCR; TCRdb lists only in-frame clones, some missing. This sample has around 170,000 clones, with around 89% found just once. This material consisted of blood, taken from a patient whose treatment included radiotherapy and nephrectomy. The receptors were sampled from a woman aged 45-60 years with renal cell carcinoma. Both conserved end residues are trimmed from each CDR3.

v_gene,j_gene,CDR3aa
TRBV30,TRBJ1-6,AWTGKSTYNSPLH
TRBV6-1,TRBJ2-7,ASTREGAYEQY
TRBV6-5,TRBJ1-1,ASSGTTGPHEAF
TRBV28,TRBJ2-7,ASRSGQASYEQY
TRBV7-9,TRBJ1-6,ASSPVISYNSPLH
TRBV18,TRBJ2-5,ASSPGTGEETQY
TRBV6-5,TRBJ1-2,ASSLTPGGLLYGYT
TRBV6-1,TRBJ1-2,ASSEVGEGIYGYT
TRBV14,TRBJ2-1,ASSQDIGQSQF
TRBV21-1,TRBJ1-1,ASSLLRTGRKTEAF
TRBV6-4,TRBJ2-7,ASSDALAGGPLTNYEQY
TRBV19,TRBJ2-6,ASSWRASGANVLT
TRBV4-3,TRBJ2-3,ASSRGLVGTDTQY
TRBV9,TRBJ2-5,ASSVGSGQGMETQY
TRBV5-5,TRBJ1-6,ASSFQGVNSPLH
TRBV7-8,TRBJ2-1,ASSPWTSLNEQF